A single sample is the source of the 21 T cell receptor beta chains below, sequenced in a study of blood T cell repertoires in COVID-19. Sequencing used immunoSEQ multiplex PCR; TCRdb keeps in-frame clones, though not all of them. Of 150,000 or so clones in the sample, around 90% were seen once. The sequenced sample consisted of PBMCs or T cells enriched from blood (not recorded which). These TCRs come from a woman between 40 and 55 years old who had been exposed to COVID-19.

The gene calls are TRBV19 and TRBJ1-5; unclear D gene. CDR1 LNHDA and CDR2 SQIVND come from the germline V gene (reference sequence). Trimming took 5 bases from V and 0 from J, leaving 11 bases between them. CDR3 length: 15 residues. The CDR3 DNA sequence: TGTGCCAGTAGTTTAGTCTTAAATAGCAATCAGCCCCAGCATTTT. Translation gives CASSLVLNSNQPQHF. The whole variable domain, filled in from reference TRBV19 and TRBJ1-5, reads DGGITQSPKYLFRKEGQNVTLSCEQNLNHDAMYWYRQDPGQGLRLIYYSQIVNDFQKGDIAEGYSVSREKKESFPLTVTSAQKNPTAFYLCASSLVLNSNQPQHFGDGTRLSIL.

This clone appeared a single time. V is TRBV4-1 and J is TRBJ2-7, with D uncertain. The CDR3 sequence is 14 residues long. Germline V gives CDR1 MGHRA, CDR2 YSYEKL. The V end was cut by 2 bases, the J end by 2 bases, with 10 bases between. The CDR3 nucleotides are TGCGCCAGCAGCCAAATTGCCACACCCTACGAGCAGTACTTC. Residues: CASSQIATPYEQYF.

This clone has a handful of counts. This chain uses TRBV25-1 with TRBJ1-2, with 7 bases matching TRBD1. The CDR3 loop spans 17 amino acids. J gave up 8 bases and V 2 bases, and 17 bases lay outside the gene matches. Germline-derived CDR1 and CDR2 are MGHDK and SYGVNS. The CDR3: CASSEKVTGKGARGYTF. The CDR3 DNA reads as TGTGCCAGCAGTGAAAAAGTTACGGGAAAGGGGGCTAGAGGCTACACCTTC.

The chain is built from TRBV2 and TRBJ1-1; D not certain. V was pared by 7 bases and J by 0 bases, with 9 bases between. CDR3 length: 13 residues. Germline V gene data show CDR1 as SNHLY and CDR2 as FYNNEI. CDR3 protein: CASKSPMNTEAFF. The DNA of the CDR3 is TGTGCCAGCAAGAGCCCTATGAACACTGAAGCTTTCTTT.

The chain has TRBV6-1 and TRBJ2-3; 9 nucleotides match TRBD2. CDR1 and CDR2 from the germline V gene are MNHNS and SASEGT. The ends lost 1 base at V and 1 base at J; junction bases unmatched: 6. There are 17 residues in the CDR3. The CDR3 DNA sequence: TGTGCCAGCAGTGAAGAGACTAGCGGAACCGGCACAGATACGCAGTATTTT. Its translation: CASSEETSGTGTDTQYF.

The V and J genes are TRBV4-1 and TRBJ1-2; 7 nucleotides line up with TRBD1. The V and J ends lost 4 bases and 7 bases, in that order; junction bases with no gene match: 15. Germline CDR1 and CDR2: MGHRA and YSYEKL. This CDR3 is built from 16 residues. CDR3 in DNA: TGCGCCAGCAGCCGTCCCTCAGGGGGGACAAATGTTGGCTACACCTTC. Translation: CASSRPSGGTNVGYTF.

The chain links TRBV7-9 to TRBJ1-2; tentative D call: TRBD1 (5 bases). V was shortened by 6 bases and J by 2 bases, with 19 bases between the two germline ends. The CDR3 has 16 amino acids. In germline, CDR1 is SEHNR, CDR2 FQNEAQ (reference sequence). CDR3 sequence (DNA): TGTGCCAGCAGGGGGCTTAGCCTGGGGCTGAACTATGGCTACACCTTC. It yields the protein CASRGLSLGLNYGYTF.

The chain carries TRBV5-1 and TRBJ2-1, with 8 bases fitting TRBD1. Germline trimming cut 4 bases from V and 3 bases from J; bases unmatched to any gene: 6. The CDR3 is 15 residues long. Germline values: CDR1 SGHRS, CDR2 YFSETQ. This chain's CDR3 is CASSRETGDYNEQFF. CDR3 sequence (DNA): TGCGCCAGCAGCAGGGAGACAGGGGACTACAATGAGCAGTTCTTC.

The genes are TRBV19 and TRBJ1-2; 7 bases map to TRBD1. Germline CDR1 is LNHDA and CDR2 is SQIVND (reference sequence). The CDR3 loop spans 13 amino acids. The V and J ends lost 6 bases and 2 bases, in that order; junction bases with no gene match: 3. CDR3 residues: CASRGQANYGYTF. The CDR3 region has the DNA TGTGCCAGTAGAGGACAGGCGAACTATGGCTACACCTTC.

J is TRBJ1-3 and V is TRBV28; D remains unclear. The CDR3 spans 16 residues. Germline-derived CDR1 and CDR2 are MDHEN and SYDVKM. V lost 5 bases, J lost 0 bases, and 14 bases lay in between. The CDR3 region is CASSPPPGYSGNTIYF. The CDR3 bases are TGTGCCAGCAGTCCACCCCCGGGATACTCTGGAAACACCATATATTTT.

This chain joins TRBV27 and TRBJ1-2; D gene uncertain. This CDR3 comprises 13 residues. Germline loops: CDR1 MNHEY, CDR2 SMNVEV (reference sequence). Trimming pared 7 bases from V and 5 bases from J, leaving 14 bases between. As DNA, the CDR3 is TGTGCCAGCAAGCCAGGCGAAGGATATGGCTACACCTTC. This encodes CASKPGEGYGYTF.

This clone was picked up one time. V usage is TRBV28 and J usage is TRBJ1-1; D is uncertain. V was trimmed by 2 bases and J by 0 bases, leaving 4 bases between them. The CDR3 extends over 13 amino acids. Germline assignment: CDR1 MDHEN and CDR2 SYDVKM. The DNA of the CDR3 is TGTGCCAGCAGTTTAAAGCTGAACACTGAAGCTTTCTTT. Protein: CASSLKLNTEAFF.

The rearrangement joins TRBV5-1 to TRBJ2-2; D is perhaps TRBD1 (6 bases). CDR1 and CDR2 from the germline V gene are SGHRS and YFSETQ. Between the trimmed V and J ends, which lost 0 bases and 2 bases, there was a span of 11 bases. This CDR3 is 16 amino acids long. In DNA form, the CDR3 reads TGCGCCAGCAGCTTGGGAGTGGGGACAAACACCGGGGAGCTGTTTTTT. It yields the protein CASSLGVGTNTGELFF.

In its sample, this clone was seen a few times. The chain carries TRBV4-1 and TRBJ1-1; a weak D match, TRBD1 (6 bases). Trimming pared 2 bases from V and 1 base from J, leaving 11 bases between. The V gene's germline CDR1 is MGHRA and CDR2 YSYEKL. The CDR3 loop spans 15 amino acids. The CDR3 spells CASSQRDNANTEAFF. CDR3 in DNA: TGCGCCAGCAGCCAAAGGGACAACGCGAACACTGAAGCTTTCTTT.

This clone was recorded only once. This sequence joins TRBV2 and TRBJ1-5; 7 bases are shared with TRBD1. Germline-derived CDR1 and CDR2 are SNHLY and FYNNEI. J lost 6 bases, V lost 2 bases, and 4 bases had no gene match. The CDR3 runs 14 residues. Written as DNA, the CDR3 is TGTGCCAGCAGTGAACGGACAGGTACTCAGCCCCAGCATTTT. Protein: CASSERTGTQPQHF.

The V gene is TRBV7-3, the J gene TRBJ2-6, with D possibly matching TRBD1 (6 bases). The V gene's germline CDR1 is SGHTA and CDR2 FQGTGA. This CDR3 region has 17 residues. Trimming took 5 bases from V and 0 from J, leaving 14 bases between them. The CDR3: CASSERGRPSGANVLTF. CDR3 DNA: TGTGCCAGCAGCGAGAGGGGGAGACCCTCTGGGGCCAACGTCCTGACTTTC.

The chain links TRBV11-2 to TRBJ2-1, with D possibly TRBD1 on 6 matching bases. CDR1 SGHAT and CDR2 FQNNGV come from the germline V gene. With 1 base removed from V and 5 bases from J, the gap between germline ends came to 9 bases. This CDR3 is built from 14 residues. The CDR3 nucleotides read TGTGCCAGCAGCTTAGTGGGGGCCCACAATGAGCAGTTCTTC. Translating gives CASSLVGAHNEQFF.

V is TRBV27 and J is TRBJ1-2, with TRBD1 matching over 7 bases. This CDR3 is 15 amino acids long. Germline V lookup: CDR1 MNHEY, CDR2 SMNVEV (reference sequence). V lost 5 bases, J lost 5 bases, and 11 bases stayed unmatched. The DNA for the CDR3 is TGTGCCAGCAGTGACGGGACAGCTCTCTGGTATGGCTACACCTTC. Its translation is CASSDGTALWYGYTF.

The V and J genes are TRBV6-5 and TRBJ2-5; the D is unclear. This CDR3 region has 14 residues. Germline assignment: CDR1 MNHEY and CDR2 SVGAGI. Trimming cost V 2 bases and J 7 bases, with 14 bases left between them. The DNA for the CDR3 is TGTGCCAGCAGTTACGAGAGACCGCCGGGGACCCAGTACTTC. Residues: CASSYERPPGTQYF.

This chain connects TRBV9 to TRBJ2-7, with 10 nucleotides matching TRBD2. With 4 bases clipped from V and 3 bases from J, the junction kept 13 bases outside the gene matches. There are 17 residues in the CDR3. CDR1 is SGDLS, CDR2 YYNGEE, per germline. In DNA, the CDR3 is TGTGCCAGCAGCCCCCCAGCGGGAGGGCCACGAGGCTACGAGCAGTACTTC. This translates into CASSPPAGGPRGYEQYF.

J is TRBJ2-7 and V is TRBV9, with D tentatively TRBD2 (5 bases). Germline values: CDR1 SGDLS, CDR2 YYNGEE. Trimming took 0 bases from V and 6 from J, leaving 19 bases between them. There are 16 residues in the CDR3. CDR3 loop: CASSVASLAPSSEQYF. In DNA form, the CDR3 reads TGTGCCAGCAGCGTAGCCAGCCTAGCTCCCAGTTCCGAGCAGTACTTC.